This TCR beta chain was sequenced during a study of CD8+ T cells in alopecia areata. Overall study findings and caveats: Unlike in mice, where it was clearer, TCR sharing across patients was less clear, possibly HLA-related.

V lost 4 bases to trimming and J lost 0 bases, with 18 bases between them. CDR3 length: 17 amino acids. Germline V gene data show CDR1 as PRHDT and CDR2 as FYEKMQ (reference sequence). Investigators isolated RNA and reverse transcribed it into cDNA to act as the sequencing template. Some clones are missing from TCRdb's copy, which holds only in-frame ones; the method was immunoSEQ multiplex PCR. This sample yields roughly 100,000 clones, of which 45% to 60% are seen a single time; more than 8% belongs to the top ten. With respect to this clone: The antigen is unknown.

The sorting of PBMCs gave CD4+ and CD8+ T cells. The V gene is TRBV13, the J gene TRBJ1-1; perhaps TRBD1 as D (6 bases). Sequencing was carried out using CD4+ T cells sorted from blood. This receptor was identified in a human donor in good health. This CDR3 reads CASSYSPDSLMNTEAFF. The CDR3 DNA follows: TGTGCCAGCAGCTACTCCCCGGACAGCTTGATGAACACTGAAGCTTTCTTT.